The present TCR beta chain was sequenced within a study of blood T cell repertoires in COVID-19 (TCRdb year 2020). Regarding the complete study: The collaborator samples originated in the United States, Italy and Spain and spanned the acute and convalescent phases of COVID-19. The prospective study material was composed of cDNA or gDNA derived from T cells, B-cell-depleted T cells, or PBMCs. Deeply sampled blood TCRbeta repertoires from subjects exposed to, actively infected with, or recovered from COVID-19 were included in the dataset. A freely available public database, intended as a resource for researchers studying the immune response to SARS-CoV-2, is where the repertoires were released. Samples were obtained from the ongoing ImmuneRACE study (first 160 participants) and from 1,000 to 1,500 subjects provided by 6 global collaborators. Sample metadata almost always included a de-identified subject ID, COVID-19 status, age in years and sex. Where HLA class I and class II types were available, the types were taken from metadata supplied by the sample provider, not from assay-based typing.

Looking up the germline V gene (reference sequence) yields CDR1 LGHDT and CDR2 YNNKEL. The CDR3 runs 14 residues from the cysteine to the phenylalanine. The sequence is cut down to CDR3 DNA, 42 bases in frame from base 1. Relative to germline, V is 4 bases shorter and J is 0 bases shorter, with 8 bases between their ends. The immunoSEQ Assay, a bias-controlled multiplex PCR, was used to amplify TCRbeta CDR3 regions from genomic DNA. Regarding the original processing steps: Nucleated cell counts per sample were estimated from amplification of reference gene primers within the assay. To quantify the absolute abundance of each unique TCRbeta CDR3 rearrangement, sequence reads were collapsed and filtered. For each sample, productive Simpson clonality was calculated by taking the square root of Simpson's diversity index across productive rearrangements. The clones in this table, taken by TCRdb from immuneACCESS, are in-frame only. Not every clone is retained; where verified, under half of the shortfall comes from an unresolved V gene, and the cause of the rest is unknown. V and J calls and clone size are given by that table; D and trimming were obtained from the DNA. The sample table holds 110,000 to 150,000 clones, of which roughly 88% were seen once. The ten top clones hold approximately 1.5% of the sample.

The collaborating institutions used their own protocols to collect whole blood in K2EDTA tubes. For TCRbeta analysis, collaborators shipped samples as frozen whole blood, isolated PBMCs, or DNA extracted from either of those sample types. Worth noting for this clone: Its antigen has not been determined. No quality values exist for individual bases; no much larger clone is one base distant.

What the research found in general, with its limitations: How much clinical and demographic metadata was included differed by source and by participant, and the metadata was provided uncurated.

Sample: peripheral blood. This clonotype was obtained from a woman aged 45-60 years with acute or convalescent COVID-19. Rearrangement joined TRBV3-1 (or the pseudogene TRBV3-2) to TRBJ2-3, and TRBD1 may be the D gene, going by 6 matching bases. The CDR3 loop reads CASSPRGSTDTQYF. The sequenced DNA: TGTGCCAGCAGCCCCAGGGGTAGCACAGATACGCAGTATTTT.